The 6 T cell receptor beta chains listed next were all sequenced from one sample in a study of cytomegalovirus exposure and HLA in healthy donors. PCR primers comprised 60 Vbeta and 13 Jbeta primers. The protocol was immunoSEQ multiplex PCR, while the TCRdb copy is restricted to in-frame clones and leaves out a portion. The data hold about 120,000 clones, with roughly 80% observed a single time. Sequencing used PBMCs. The receptors stem from a man aged 30 to 39 in good health and CMV-seropositive.

This clone was detected once. The genes are TRBV6-6 and TRBJ2-1; 10 bases agree with TRBD2. Germline assignment: CDR1 MNHNY and CDR2 SVGAGI (reference sequence). The trim removed 4 bases at V and 2 bases at J, leaving 2 bases unmatched. The CDR3 is made up of 15 amino acids. The CDR3 spells CASSLLAGAYNEQFF. The DNA of the CDR3 is TGTGCCAGCAGTTTGCTAGCGGGGGCCTACAATGAGCAGTTCTTC.

This clone was counted only a few times. This chain connects TRBV30 to TRBJ1-5, with 11 bases that match TRBD1. The CDR3 runs to 17 residues. Per the germline V gene, CDR1 is GTSNPN and CDR2 is SVGIG (reference sequence). V lost 3 bases to trimming and J lost 4 bases; unmatched junction nucleotides: 11. CDR3: CAWRRPAGQGGNQPQHF. CDR3 bases: TGTGCCTGGAGAAGACCCGCGGGACAGGGGGGGAATCAGCCCCAGCATTTT.

This chain joins TRBV6-6 and TRBJ2-5; tentatively, D is TRBD1 (6 bases). Germline CDR1 MNHNY, CDR2 SVGAGI (reference sequence). This CDR3 is built from 13 residues. The germline V and J ends were trimmed by 7 bases and 2 bases, with 11 bases remaining between them. For the CDR3, the DNA is TGTGCCAGCAAGATAAGGGGGCAAGAGACCCAGTACTTC. Residues: CASKIRGQETQYF.

This clone came up a few times. This chain links TRBV25-1 with TRBJ2-2; TRBD1 matches at 8 bases. Losses at the gene ends were 2 bases for V and 5 bases for J; bases not matched to a gene: 7. Germline CDR1 and CDR2: MGHDK and SYGVNS. The CDR3 covers 16 residues. DNA of the CDR3: TGTGCCAGCAGTGAACAACCAGGGGGCAAAACCGGGGAGCTGTTTTTT. It translates to CASSEQPGGKTGELFF. The whole variable domain, filled in from reference TRBV25-1 and TRBJ2-2, reads EADIYQTPRYLVIGTGKKITLECSQTMGHDKMYWYQQDPGMELHLIHYSYGVNSTEKGDLSSESTVSRIRTEHFPLTLESARPSHTSQYLCASSEQPGGKTGELFFGEGSRLTVL.

CDR3 DNA sequence: TGTGCCAGCAGTGAATTAGACGGGGGGGGCACCGGGGAGCTGTTTTTT. Residues: CASSELDGGGTGELFF. The J gene is TRBJ2-2, the V gene TRBV25-1, with 8 bases matching TRBD2. Germline V gives CDR1 MGHDK, CDR2 SYGVNS. There are 16 residues in the CDR3. V trimming: 1 base; J trimming: 4 bases; junction bases outside the gene matches: 5.

The chain combines TRBV27 with TRBJ1-5; perhaps TRBD1 as D (5 bases). V shed 3 bases and J shed 1 base, with 7 bases lying between them. This CDR3 contains 14 residues. Germline V gene data show CDR1 as MNHEY and CDR2 as SMNVEV (reference sequence). The CDR3 nucleotides read TGTGCCAGCAGTTTGAGACAGAGCAATCAGCCCCAGCATTTT. Amino acids: CASSLRQSNQPQHF.